The next 9 T cell receptor beta chains were all read from a single sample in a study of human T cells and chemical hapten exposure. From the RACE reads, TCRdb called clonotypes with MiXCR, one entry per CDR3 protein. The table shows approximately 120,000 distinct CDR3 sequences, with roughly a tenth occurring only once. The sample's time point: patch test 2, 6 weeks after DPC sensitization. Sample treatment: therapeutic diphenylcyclopropenone sensitization with weekly scalp DPC. Sequences were derived from whole blood, sampled in connection with sensitization to the hapten diphenylcyclopropenone (DPC). These receptors were taken from a woman aged 40 to 50 with alopecia areata. Some clones in this sample may be carry-over from other donors' samples.

The genes are TRBV12-3 or TRBV12-4 and TRBJ1-2, with D hard to call. The CDR3 spans 12 residues. The ends were cut back, 2 bases at V and 5 bases at J, with 6 bases in the middle. This CDR3 reads CASSLIEYGYTF. CDR3 DNA: TGTGCCAGCAGTTTAATTGAGTATGGCTACACCTTC.

This clonotype was counted at least ten times. This chain links TRBV29-1 with TRBJ1-2; no firm D call. The CDR3 is made up of 16 amino acids. V dropped 1 base and J dropped 0 bases, with 15 bases sitting between them. The germline V gene encodes CDR1 SQVTM and CDR2 ANQGSEA. For the CDR3, the DNA is TGCAGCGTTGAAGGGAACAGAATCGGAACTAACTATGGCTACACCTTC. Protein sequence: CSVEGNRIGTNYGYTF. The full variable domain, in which reference TRBV29-1 and TRBJ1-2 provide the parts outside the CDR3, is SAVISQKPSRDICQRGTSLTIQCQVDSQVTMMFWYRQQPGQSLTLIATANQGSEATYESGFVIDKFPISRPNLTFSTLTVSNMSPEDSSIYLCSVEGNRIGTNYGYTFGSGTRLTVV.

This clonotype was recorded many times. The V and J genes are TRBV21-1 and TRBJ2-1; TRBD2 reflects the table's D call only, with no check against the DNA. TRBV21-1 is described as a pseudogene. This CDR3 has 17 amino acids. The CDR3 here is CASSKLPTEARYNEQFF. The CDR3 DNA follows: TGTGCCAGCAGCAAACTCCCAACCGAAGCTCGTTACAATGAGCAGTTCTTC.

This clonotype was counted many times. The chain is built from TRBV11-2 and TRBJ2-2, with D tentatively TRBD1 or TRBD2 (5 bases each). This CDR3 region has 17 residues. V lost 0 bases, J lost 2 bases, and 13 bases lay in between. Germline CDR1 and CDR2: SGHAT and FQNNGV. CDR3 sequence reads: CASSLDTGTDNTGELFF. CDR3 DNA: TGTGCCAGCAGCTTAGACACCGGGACGGACAACACCGGGGAGCTGTTTTTT.

V gene TRBV4-1 combines with J gene TRBJ2-7; 9 bases fit TRBD2. V lost 0 bases and J lost 4; bases outside the gene matches: 16. CDR1 is MGHRA and CDR2 is YSYEKL in the germline V gene. The CDR3 sequence is 19 residues long. The CDR3, as DNA: TGCGCCAGCAGCCAAGATTGGCCTGGCGGGGGGGCCGCTGGGTACGAGCAGTACTTC. The encoded protein is CASSQDWPGGGAAGYEQYF.

The sample holds a few counts of this clonotype. The chain recombines TRBV12-3 or TRBV12-4 with TRBJ1-2, with 9 bases aligning to TRBD1. The CDR3 is 16 residues long. V shed 3 bases and J 6 bases; nucleotides not matched to a gene: 11. The CDR3 DNA is TGTGCCAGCAGTTTTATACAGGGGGCGGCGCGGGATGGCTACACCTTC. The encoded protein is CASSFIQGAARDGYTF.

V is TRBV27 and J is TRBJ2-3; 10 positions match TRBD2. The CDR3 contains 16 residues. CDR1 and CDR2 from the germline V gene are MNHEY and SMNVEV (reference sequence). With 7 bases clipped from V and 7 bases from J, the junction kept 14 bases outside the gene matches. CDR3 sequence reads: CASTNTLAGVWNTQYF. The CDR3, as DNA: TGTGCCAGCACCAACACCCTAGCGGGGGTATGGAATACGCAGTATTTT.

There are many counts of this clonotype. CDR3 coding DNA: TGTGCCAGCAGAAACCTTTTTACAGGGGGCACTGAAGCTTTCTTT. Translating it yields CASRNLFTGGTEAFF. V is TRBV6-2 or TRBV6-3 and J is TRBJ1-1; 8 positions agree with TRBD1. CDR1 is MNHEY and CDR2 is SVGEGT in the germline V gene. The CDR3 consists of 15 residues. V lost 6 bases, J lost 4 bases, and 10 bases stayed unmatched.

Concerning this clonotype itself: Being one base from a much bigger clone, this may be a read error. This chain uses TRBV19 with TRBJ2-7; TRBD1 matches 7 bases. The germline V gene has CDR1 LNHDA and CDR2 SQIVND (reference sequence). The CDR3 is made up of 13 amino acids. This CDR3 reads CTSSIGDSYEQYF. CDR3 nucleotides: TGTACCAGTAGTATCGGGGACAGCTACGAGCAGTACTTC.